This T cell receptor beta chain was captured by sequencing in a study of cytomegalovirus exposure and HLA in healthy donors. Broader study findings: Clusters of TCRs from the first cohort tended to co-occur in the 120 or so validation repertoires (as a later analysis found).

Data came from immunoSEQ multiplex PCR; TCRdb stores just in-frame clones and leaves some out. The repertoire holds approximately 150,000 clones, with around nine tenths as singletons. In this sample, this clone turned up a few times. Antigen: not known. V was trimmed by 4 bases and J by 3 bases, leaving 16 bases between them. The germline CDR1 and CDR2 sequences are LNHDA and SQIVND (reference sequence). The CDR3 is made up of 15 amino acids. Sequenced material: PBMCs. The receptor was isolated from a man between 18 and 29 years old in good health and CMV-seropositive. The chain couples TRBV19 to TRBJ2-7; no reliable D call. The CDR3 coding sequence is TGTGCCAGTAGTAGCCCCGGTACAGTGATCTACGAGCAGTACTTC. This translates into CASSSPGTVIYEQYF.